This TCR beta chain came from a study of metastatic and nonmetastatic thyroid tumors. Study details: The study looked at repertoires side by side in blood and in tumor or nodule tissue from malignant and benign thyroid patients. Whole-study results and caveats: Relative to benign nodules, malignant thyroid tumors were reportedly characterized by significantly elevated TCR beta diversity in blood and tumor.

No treatment of any kind had been given to any patient before thyroid surgery. In this sample, this clone is medium-sized (0.01 to 0.1%). Its antigen is currently unknown. In the study's own analysis: The authors used CDR3 differences across clinicopathological groups to build a distant-metastasis classifier for papillary thyroid cancer. TCRdb re-called clones via MiXCR from the PCR reads. TCRdb's processing, not the authors', yielded these V and J calls. Of tens of thousands of clones in the sample, 20% to 25% are singletons; the top ten hold 4% to 5.5%. The source of this sequence is a female donor with papillary thyroid cancer or a benign thyroid nodule (not recorded which). Some clones in this sample may be carry-over from other donors' samples. The specimen was adjacent normal tissue.

The CDR3 nucleotides read TGTGCCAGCAGACTTTGGGACCGTCCGGCGAATGAGCAGTTCTTC. Encoded protein: CASRLWDRPANEQFF. This chain connects TRBV6-2 or TRBV6-3 to TRBJ2-1, with D perhaps being TRBD1 or TRBD2 (5 bases each). This CDR3 is 15 amino acids long. Per germline, CDR1 MNHEY and CDR2 SVGEGT. V was pared by 6 bases and J by 7 bases, with 19 bases between.